The rows below give T cell receptor beta chains drawn from one sample of a study of shared clonotypes between healthy human individuals. The repertoire was sequenced with immunoSEQ multiplex PCR; TCRdb's copy has only in-frame clones and lacks some. The sample yields around 1.6 million clones, nearly 99% seen once. Sequencing input: naive CD4+ T cells sorted from blood. Receptors originate from a young man in good health. CDR3s leave out the opening cysteine and the closing phenylalanine or tryptophan.

>TRBV6-1
ASMRRLAGLEEQY
>TRBV18
ASSKGVEYEQY
>TRBV7-8
ASSLYTSGFTDTQY
>TRBV5-1
ASSLASLIEQF
>TRBV27
ASGRQGTLSGNTIY
>TRBV27
ASSLGGTSGNTDTQY
>TRBV18
ASSPQGLETQY
>TRBV20-1
SARRDEQY
>TRBV5-6
ASSLTGGDEQF
>TRBV7-6
ASSSTGAYHTDTQY
>TRBV7-2
ASSISGEASYEQY
>TRBV10-3
AISVGSEQY
>TRBV7-8
ASSLLTGGNQPQH
>TRBV19
ASSRRTGSNQPQH
>TRBV10-3
AISEAGIYEQY
>TRBV2
ASSARGTGFGYEQY
>TRBV28
ASRLHRDRTPNT
>TRBV21-1
ASSKASTGPRGEQY
>TRBV28
ASRSELEQVNTIY
>TRBV23-1
ASSPQTRDRDGDTIY
>TRBV28
ASSFSLDAWWRSNSNQPQH
>TRBV19
ASQRHSGRAGDTQY
>TRBV5-6
ASSHPGEGEKLF
>TRBV9
ASSDSGHSTDTQY
>TRBV19
ASSIAADSYEQY
>TRBV7-8
ASSLARLTSGRASTDTQY
>TRBV6-5
ASSYPGGIRNEQF
>TRBV10-1
ASSESDTGAYNEQF
>TRBV20-1
SARTPEKLF
>TRBV6-1
ASSEAEGGKRY
>TRBV7-9
ASSPARDSIYYGYT
>TRBV30
AWSVLGRLGGKLF
>TRBV28
ASSLWPSEQY
>TRBV4-1
ASSQGPNTGELF
>TRBV4-1
ASSQLEESTDTQY
>TRBV5-4
ASSETNTDTQY
>TRBV2
ASSPSTGTGNQPQH